These 2 T cell receptor beta chains came from one sample sequenced in a study of T cells after yellow fever vaccination. TCRdb recomputed calls from the 5' RACE reads with MiXCR, one row per CDR3 protein. The sample records approximately 160,000 distinct CDR3 sequences, roughly 6.4% being singletons. This specimen was CD4+ T cells sorted from PBMCs, taken on the day of the first yellow fever vaccination. The receptors stem from a man younger than 35 who received the YFV17D yellow fever vaccine.

This clonotype has a handful of counts. V gene TRBV5-1 combines with J gene TRBJ2-4; D ambiguous. This CDR3 contains 15 residues. The V gene lost 0 bases and the J gene lost 9 bases, with 16 bases spanning the gap. Germline V gene lookup returns CDR1 SGHRS and CDR2 YFSETQ. The CDR3 sequence: CASSLESGIGSIQYF. The DNA of the CDR3 is TGCGCCAGCAGCTTGGAATCCGGTATAGGAAGCATTCAGTACTTC.

This clonotype has more than one count but fewer than ten. The chain joins TRBV28 to TRBJ2-6; D is unclear. V was shortened by 7 bases and J by 0 bases, with 10 bases between the two germline ends. CDR1 is MDHEN and CDR2 is SYDVKM in the germline V gene. The CDR3 is 15 amino acids. The DNA for the CDR3 is TGTGCCAGCAAGGGCGCTAGCTCTGGGGCCAACGTCCTGACTTTC. The encoded protein is CASKGASSGANVLTF. Using reference TRBV28 and TRBJ2-6 for the parts outside the CDR3, the full variable domain is DVKVTQSSRYLVKRTGEKVFLECVQDMDHENMFWYRQDPGLGLRLIYFSYDVKMKEKGDIPEGYSVSREKKERFSLILESASTNQTSMYLCASKGASSGANVLTFGAGSRLTVL.